A selection of T cell receptor beta chains follows, all from one sample in a study of blood T cell repertoires in COVID-19. The table came from immunoSEQ multiplex PCR; TCRdb's copy has only in-frame clones and leaves some out. Seen here are about 26,000 clones, around 60% observed once, and the top ten hold 7.3%. The sequencing sample was made of peripheral blood. These receptors were obtained from a man aged 60 to 75 with active or convalescent COVID-19. Each CDR3 is given with its conserved first and last residue. D genes are given only for firm matches. The size entry is marked missing in some rows and otherwise reads once, few, many or a size class.

J: TRBJ2-1
V: TRBV9
size: NA
D: TRBD2
CDR3: CASSVASGGAGEQFF
DNA: TGTGCCAGCAGCGTAGCCAGCGGGGGGGCTGGTGAGCAGTTCTTC

J: TRBJ1-5
V: TRBV24-1
size: NA
D: NA
CDR3: CATSDSNRTFRNQPQHF
DNA: TGTGCCACCAGTGATTCAAATCGGACATTTCGCAATCAGCCCCAGCATTTT

J: TRBJ1-2
V: TRBV30
size: NA
D: NA
CDR3: CARDGGWRGKRDGYTF
DNA: TGTGCCCGAGATGGAGGTTGGAGGGGTAAACGGGACGGCTACACCTTC

J: TRBJ2-3
V: TRBV3-1/TRBV3-2
size: NA
D: NA
CDR3: CASSPRVPAGTGTQYF
DNA: TGTGCCAGCAGCCCACGTGTACCCGCGGGGACGGGTACGCAGTATTTT

J: TRBJ2-7
V: TRBV6-5
size: NA
D: NA
CDR3: CATTGLSSYEQYF
DNA: TGTGCCACTACAGGATTGAGCTCCTACGAGCAGTACTTC

J: TRBJ2-7
V: TRBV14
size: once
D: NA
CDR3: CASSQASTGAYEQYF
DNA: TGTGCCAGCAGCCAAGCGAGTACAGGAGCCTACGAGCAGTACTTC

J: TRBJ1-2
V: TRBV2
size: few
D: TRBD1
CDR3: CASGSGQGRNYGYTF
DNA: TGTGCCAGCGGATCCGGACAGGGGCGAAACTATGGCTACACCTTC

J: TRBJ1-2
V: TRBV29-1
size: NA
D: TRBD1
CDR3: CSVDGDSRYYGYTF
DNA: TGCAGCGTTGACGGGGACAGCCGTTACTATGGCTACACCTTC

J: TRBJ2-2
V: TRBV10-2
size: few
D: TRBD1
CDR3: CASGIGGSGELFF
DNA: TGCGCCAGCGGTATAGGGGGCTCCGGGGAGCTGTTTTTT

J: TRBJ2-7
V: TRBV18
size: NA
D: NA
CDR3: CASSSTDSVSYEQYF
DNA: TGTGCCAGCTCATCTACGGACAGCGTCTCCTACGAGCAGTACTTC

J: TRBJ2-2
V: TRBV5-5
size: few
D: TRBD1
CDR3: CASSGGTGVGTGELFF
DNA: TGTGCCAGCAGCGGTGGGACAGGGGTGGGGACCGGGGAGCTGTTTTTT

J: TRBJ1-5
V: TRBV7-9
size: medium-sized
D: NA
CDR3: CASSLGTDDNQPQHF
DNA: TGTGCCAGCAGCTTAGGGACAGATGACAATCAGCCCCAGCATTTT

J: TRBJ1-1
V: TRBV30
size: NA
D: NA
CDR3: CAWRTRVNTEAFF
DNA: TGTGCCTGGAGAACCAGGGTAAACACTGAAGCTTTCTTT

J: TRBJ2-3
V: TRBV6-5
size: NA
D: TRBD2
CDR3: CASRERGSDTQYF
DNA: TGTGCCAGCCGGGAGCGGGGCTCAGATACGCAGTATTTT

J: TRBJ2-3
V: TRBV5-1
size: NA
D: TRBD2
CDR3: CASSQTKRGGPLLRADTQYF
DNA: TGCGCCAGCAGCCAAACGAAGCGGGGGGGCCCCTTACTTAGGGCAGATACGCAGTATTTT

J: TRBJ1-2
V: TRBV2
size: NA
D: NA
CDR3: CASSEAQSGAIGYTF
DNA: TGTGCCAGCAGTGAAGCGCAGTCAGGGGCTATTGGCTACACCTTC

J: TRBJ2-7
V: TRBV21-1
size: NA
D: NA
CDR3: CASMPDMYEQYF
DNA: TGTGCCAGCATGCCCGACATGTACGAGCAGTACTTC

J: TRBJ2-1
V: TRBV9
size: few
D: TRBD2
CDR3: CASSVVSGSLFYNEQFF
DNA: TGTGCCAGCAGCGTAGTTAGCGGGAGTCTCTTCTACAATGAGCAGTTCTTC

J: TRBJ1-6
V: TRBV6-5
size: NA
D: NA
CDR3: CASSSCGTYNSPLHF
DNA: TGTGCCAGCAGTTCCTGCGGGACGTATAATTCACCCCTCCACTTT

J: TRBJ1-1
V: TRBV7-9
size: NA
D: TRBD1
CDR3: CASSDRQGVTGTEAFF
DNA: TGTGCCAGCAGCGACCGACAGGGGGTGACGGGCACTGAAGCTTTCTTT

J: TRBJ2-3
V: TRBV5-1
size: once
D: TRBD2
CDR3: CASSLMVAGLSSTDTQYF
DNA: TGCGCCAGCAGCTTGATGGTAGCGGGGCTGTCGAGCACAGATACGCAGTATTTT

J: TRBJ1-3
V: TRBV14
size: NA
D: NA
CDR3: CASSPRQNPSGNTIYF
DNA: TGTGCCAGCAGCCCCCGACAGAACCCCTCTGGAAACACCATATATTTT

J: TRBJ2-1
V: TRBV18
size: once
D: NA
CDR3: CASSPSTGMNEQFF
DNA: TGTGCCAGCTCACCCTCAACGGGAATGAATGAGCAGTTCTTC

J: TRBJ2-3
V: TRBV14
size: NA
D: NA
CDR3: CASSPHGNTDTQYF
DNA: TGTGCCAGCAGCCCCCACGGGAACACAGATACGCAGTATTTT

J: TRBJ1-2
V: TRBV4-2
size: NA
D: TRBD1
CDR3: CASSRTGEVGNGYTF
DNA: TGTGCCAGCAGCAGGACAGGAGAGGTTGGGAATGGCTACACCTTC

J: TRBJ2-3
V: TRBV5-1
size: NA
D: TRBD1
CDR3: CASSSAAGTGFGTQYF
DNA: TGCGCCAGCAGCTCCGCGGCCGGGACAGGATTTGGTACGCAGTATTTT

J: TRBJ2-7
V: TRBV6-2/TRBV6-3
size: NA
D: TRBD1
CDR3: CASSDRAEEEQYF
DNA: TGTGCCAGCAGTGACAGGGCAGAAGAGGAGCAGTACTTC

J: TRBJ2-1
V: TRBV2
size: NA
D: TRBD2
CDR3: CASSEARGGHGEQFF
DNA: TGTGCCAGCAGTGAAGCCCGGGGGGGCCATGGTGAGCAGTTCTTC

J: TRBJ2-2
V: TRBV2
size: few
D: TRBD2
CDR3: CASSARWGLAGGGGELFF
DNA: TGTGCCAGCAGTGCACGCTGGGGACTAGCGGGGGGAGGCGGGGAGCTGTTTTTT

J: TRBJ2-7
V: TRBV27
size: NA
D: NA
CDR3: CASSLIYEEVRSYEQYF
DNA: TGTGCCAGCAGTTTAATTTATGAGGAGGTTAGATCCTACGAGCAGTACTTC

J: TRBJ1-1
V: TRBV27
size: few
D: TRBD1
CDR3: CASRTDRGNTEAFF
DNA: TGTGCCAGCAGGACCGACAGGGGGAACACTGAAGCTTTCTTT

J: TRBJ1-1
V: TRBV7-6
size: NA
D: NA
CDR3: CASSLSRGNTEAFF
DNA: TGTGCCAGCAGCTTATCCAGGGGGAACACTGAAGCTTTCTTT

J: TRBJ2-1
V: TRBV6-5
size: NA
D: TRBD2
CDR3: CASGRASGKGEQFF
DNA: TGTGCCAGCGGACGGGCTAGCGGGAAAGGAGAGCAGTTCTTC

J: TRBJ1-6
V: TRBV27
size: few
D: NA
CDR3: CATRSSYNSPLHF
DNA: TGTGCCACCCGGAGCTCCTATAATTCACCCCTCCACTTT

J: TRBJ1-2
V: TRBV4-1
size: once
D: NA
CDR3: CASRVGGEAGYTF
DNA: TGCGCCAGCAGGGTCGGGGGGGAGGCGGGCTACACCTTC

J: TRBJ2-2
V: TRBV24-1
size: NA
D: TRBD1
CDR3: CATSGTGVVGTGELFF
DNA: TGTGCCACCAGTGGGACAGGGGTTGTGGGAACCGGGGAGCTGTTTTTT

J: TRBJ2-3
V: TRBV9
size: NA
D: NA
CDR3: CASSLRTTLTDTQYF
DNA: TGTGCCAGCAGCCTGCGGACTACCCTCACAGATACGCAGTATTTT

J: TRBJ1-5
V: TRBV29-1
size: NA
D: TRBD1
CDR3: CSVGTGTGQPQHF
DNA: TGCAGCGTTGGGACAGGAACGGGCCAGCCCCAGCATTTT

J: TRBJ2-7
V: TRBV11-2
size: NA
D: NA
CDR3: CASGISYEQYF
DNA: TGTGCCAGCGGCATCTCCTACGAGCAGTACTTC

J: TRBJ2-1
V: TRBV6-5
size: NA
D: NA
CDR3: CASRKLHLLYNEQFF
DNA: TGTGCCAGCAGAAAACTGCACCTCCTATACAATGAGCAGTTCTTC

J: TRBJ2-3
V: TRBV5-1
size: NA
D: TRBD1
CDR3: CASSSSGGGDTQYF
DNA: TGCGCCAGCAGCTCCTCAGGGGGCGGAGATACGCAGTATTTT

J: TRBJ2-2
V: TRBV11-3
size: NA
D: TRBD1
CDR3: CASSPYRQGRATGELFF
DNA: TGTGCCAGCAGCCCCTACCGACAGGGGAGAGCCACCGGGGAGCTGTTTTTT

J: TRBJ1-1
V: TRBV10-3
size: NA
D: NA
CDR3: CAISESRGNTEAFF
DNA: TGTGCCATCAGTGAGTCAAGAGGGAACACTGAAGCTTTCTTT

J: TRBJ1-2
V: TRBV12-3/TRBV12-4
size: NA
D: NA
CDR3: CASSLGGQATF
DNA: TGTGCCAGCAGTTTGGGAGGGCAGGCCACCTTC

J: TRBJ2-7
V: TRBV30
size: NA
D: NA
CDR3: CAWSVNIESYEQYF
DNA: TGTGCCTGGAGTGTAAATATCGAGAGTTACGAGCAGTACTTC

J: TRBJ1-4
V: TRBV7-8
size: NA
D: NA
CDR3: CASSRGRGSPNEKLFF
DNA: TGTGCCAGCAGCCGGGGGAGGGGATCGCCTAATGAAAAACTGTTTTTT

J: TRBJ1-1
V: TRBV3-1/TRBV3-2
size: NA
D: NA
CDR3: CASSQDLNRKAFF
DNA: TGTGCCAGCAGCCAAGATCTAAACAGGAAAGCTTTCTTT

J: TRBJ2-7
V: TRBV18
size: NA
D: NA
CDR3: CASSPDTGEQYF
DNA: TGTGCCAGCTCTCCTGACACAGGCGAGCAGTACTTC

J: TRBJ1-3
V: TRBV9
size: once
D: TRBD1
CDR3: CASSVTGTGNTIYF
DNA: TGTGCCAGCAGCGTGACAGGGACTGGAAACACCATATATTTT

J: TRBJ2-7
V: TRBV5-1
size: few
D: TRBD1
CDR3: CASSHGTAREQYF
DNA: TGCGCCAGCAGCCATGGGACAGCCCGGGAGCAGTACTTC

J: TRBJ2-3
V: TRBV24-1
size: NA
D: NA
CDR3: CATSDAGARYDTQYF
DNA: TGTGCCACCAGTGATGCGGGGGCGAGATACGATACGCAGTATTTT

J: TRBJ2-2
V: TRBV5-1
size: NA
D: TRBD2
CDR3: CASSLGTSGGLTGELFF
DNA: TGCGCCAGCAGCCTCGGGACTAGCGGGGGTCTGACCGGGGAGCTGTTTTTT

J: TRBJ2-1
V: TRBV6-6
size: once
D: NA
CDR3: CASSYAVYNEQFF
DNA: TGTGCCAGCAGTTACGCAGTTTACAATGAGCAGTTCTTC

J: TRBJ2-1
V: TRBV24-1
size: once
D: TRBD2
CDR3: CATRGASGRDEQFF
DNA: TGTGCCACCCGAGGGGCTAGCGGTAGGGATGAGCAGTTCTTC

J: TRBJ1-1
V: TRBV30
size: NA
D: TRBD1
CDR3: CAWEGVTGWTEAFF
DNA: TGTGCCTGGGAGGGGGTGACAGGGTGGACTGAAGCTTTCTTT

J: TRBJ1-5
V: TRBV18
size: NA
D: TRBD1
CDR3: CASSRRDRADNQPQHF
DNA: TGTGCCAGCTCACGTCGGGACAGGGCTGACAATCAGCCCCAGCATTTT

J: TRBJ2-1
V: TRBV15
size: NA
D: NA
CDR3: CATRRLATENEQFF
DNA: TGTGCCACCAGAAGGCTAGCCACAGAAAATGAGCAGTTCTTC

J: TRBJ1-3
V: TRBV6-4
size: NA
D: TRBD1
CDR3: CASSTKPTSGTESSGNTIYF
DNA: TGTGCCAGCAGTACCAAACCTACTTCCGGGACAGAATCCTCTGGAAACACCATATATTTT

J: TRBJ1-5
V: TRBV11-2
size: NA
D: NA
CDR3: CASSLGSLNQPQHF
DNA: TGTGCCAGCAGCTTAGGAAGTCTAAATCAGCCCCAGCATTTT